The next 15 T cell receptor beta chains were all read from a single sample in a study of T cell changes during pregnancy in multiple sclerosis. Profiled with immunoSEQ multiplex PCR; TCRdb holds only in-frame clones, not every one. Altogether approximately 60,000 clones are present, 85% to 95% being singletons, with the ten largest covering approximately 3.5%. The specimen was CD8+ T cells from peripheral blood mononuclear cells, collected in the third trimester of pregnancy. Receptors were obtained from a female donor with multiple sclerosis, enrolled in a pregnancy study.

In DNA form, the CDR3 reads TGTGCCAGTAGTCCGGGACAGGGAGTAGCTTCACCCCTCCACTTT. Translating it yields CASSPGQGVASPLHF. The chain uses TRBV19 and TRBJ1-6, with 9 bases identical to TRBD1. Germline V lookup: CDR1 LNHDA, CDR2 SQIVND (reference sequence). This CDR3 has 15 amino acids. The V gene end was trimmed by 5 bases and the J gene end by 9 bases; junction bases not matched to a gene: 8.

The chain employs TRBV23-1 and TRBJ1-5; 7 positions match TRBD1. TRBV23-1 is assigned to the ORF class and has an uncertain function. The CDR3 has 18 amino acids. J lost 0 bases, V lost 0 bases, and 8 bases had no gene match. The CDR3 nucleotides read TGCGCCAGCAGTCAATCGGGACAGCGGATTAATAGCAATCAGCCCCAGCATTTT. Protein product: CASSQSGQRINSNQPQHF.

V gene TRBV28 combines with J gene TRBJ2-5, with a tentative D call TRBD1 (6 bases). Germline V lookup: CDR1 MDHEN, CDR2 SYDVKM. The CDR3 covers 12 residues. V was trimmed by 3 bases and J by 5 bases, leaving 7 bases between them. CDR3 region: CASSFRGETQYF. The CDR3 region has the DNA TGTGCCAGCAGTTTCAGGGGTGAGACCCAGTACTTC.

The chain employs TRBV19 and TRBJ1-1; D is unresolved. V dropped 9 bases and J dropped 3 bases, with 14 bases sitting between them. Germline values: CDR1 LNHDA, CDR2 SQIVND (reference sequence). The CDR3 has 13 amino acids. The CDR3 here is CARGLEGDTEAFF. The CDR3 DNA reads TGTGCCAGAGGGCTGGAGGGAGACACTGAAGCTTTCTTT.

CDR3 sequence reads: CASSLYGRAPDTQYF. The CDR3 DNA sequence: TGTGCCAGCAGTTTATACGGGAGGGCCCCCGATACGCAGTATTTT. The chain is built from TRBV27 and TRBJ2-3, with TRBD2 identical over 8 bases. This CDR3 is 15 amino acids long. The germline CDR1 and CDR2 sequences are MNHEY and SMNVEV (reference sequence). The trim removed 1 base at V and 6 bases at J, leaving 6 bases unmatched.

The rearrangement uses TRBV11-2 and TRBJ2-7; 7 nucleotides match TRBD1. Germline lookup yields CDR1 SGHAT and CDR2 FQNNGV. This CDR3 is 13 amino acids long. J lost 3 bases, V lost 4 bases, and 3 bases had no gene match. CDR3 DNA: TGTGCCAGCAGCTCCGGGACAGTCTACGAGCAGTACTTC. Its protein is CASSSGTVYEQYF.

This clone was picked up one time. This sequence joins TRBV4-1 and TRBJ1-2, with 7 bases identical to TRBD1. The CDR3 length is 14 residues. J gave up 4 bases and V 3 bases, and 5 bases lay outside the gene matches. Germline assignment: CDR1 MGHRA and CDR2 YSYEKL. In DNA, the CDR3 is TGCGCCAGCAGCCACCGACAGGGAGTCTATGGCTACACCTTC. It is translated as CASSHRQGVYGYTF.

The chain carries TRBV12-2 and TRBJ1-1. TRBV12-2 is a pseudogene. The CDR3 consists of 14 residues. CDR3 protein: CASRLEIRRAEAFF. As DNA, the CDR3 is TGTGCAAGTCGCTTAGAAATCAGGAGGGCTGAAGCTTTCTTT.

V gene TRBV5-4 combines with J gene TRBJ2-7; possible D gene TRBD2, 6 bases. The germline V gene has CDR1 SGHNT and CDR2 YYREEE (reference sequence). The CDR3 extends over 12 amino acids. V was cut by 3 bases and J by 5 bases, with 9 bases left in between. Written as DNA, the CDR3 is TGTGCCAGCAGCTGGGGGGACCACGAGCAGTACTTC. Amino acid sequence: CASSWGDHEQYF.

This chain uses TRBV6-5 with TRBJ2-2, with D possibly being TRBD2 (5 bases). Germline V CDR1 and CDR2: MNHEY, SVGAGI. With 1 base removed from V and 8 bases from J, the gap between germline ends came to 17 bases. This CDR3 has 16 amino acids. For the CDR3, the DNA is TGTGCCAGCAGTTACTTCTTGGCAGGCACGGGGGGGGAGCTGTTTTTT. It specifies CASSYFLAGTGGELFF.

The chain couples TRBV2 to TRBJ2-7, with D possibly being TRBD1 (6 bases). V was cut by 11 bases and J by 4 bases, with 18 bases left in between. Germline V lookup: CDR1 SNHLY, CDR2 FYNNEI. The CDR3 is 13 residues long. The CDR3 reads CAGRTGTNYEQYF. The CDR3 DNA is TGTGCCGGACGGACCGGGACAAATTACGAGCAGTACTTC. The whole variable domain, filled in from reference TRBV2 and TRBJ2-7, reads EPEVTQTPSHQVTQMGQEVILRCVPISNHLYFYWYRQILGQKVEFLVSFYNNEISEKSEIFDDQFSVERPDGSNFTLKIRSTKLEDSAMYFCAGRTGTNYEQYFGPGTRLTVT.

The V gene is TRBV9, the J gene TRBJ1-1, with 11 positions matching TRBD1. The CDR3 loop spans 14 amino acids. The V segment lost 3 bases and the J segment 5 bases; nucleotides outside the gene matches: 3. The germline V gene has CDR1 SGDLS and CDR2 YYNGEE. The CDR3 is CASSAGDRGTEAFF. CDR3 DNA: TGTGCCAGCAGCGCAGGGGACAGGGGGACTGAAGCTTTCTTT.

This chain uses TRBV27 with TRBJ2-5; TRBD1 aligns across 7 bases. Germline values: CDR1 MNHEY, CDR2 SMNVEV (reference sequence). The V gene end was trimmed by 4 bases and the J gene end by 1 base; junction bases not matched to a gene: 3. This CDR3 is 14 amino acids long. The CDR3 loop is CASSSTGFQETQYF. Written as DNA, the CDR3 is TGTGCCAGCAGTTCGACAGGGTTCCAAGAGACCCAGTACTTC.

The CDR3 bases are TGTGTCGAAACGACGCGGATTGAAGAGACCCAGTACTTC. This translates into CVETTRIEETQYF. This chain uses TRBV5-3 with TRBJ2-5; no reliable D call. TRBV5-3 is an ORF for which the function is uncertain. The CDR3 spans 13 residues.

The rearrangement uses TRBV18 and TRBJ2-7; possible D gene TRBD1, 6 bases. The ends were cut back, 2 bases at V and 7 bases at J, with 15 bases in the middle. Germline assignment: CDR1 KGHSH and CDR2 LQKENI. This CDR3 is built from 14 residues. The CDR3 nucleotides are TGTGCCAGCTCACCATATGCAGGGGAAAGGGAGCAGTACTTC. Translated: CASSPYAGEREQYF.